Here is one TCR beta chain with its context. The antigen is unknown. With 1 base removed from V and 11 bases from J, the gap between germline ends came to 11 bases. The CDR3 contains 12 residues. This entry is derived from a study of CD8 T cells in ankylosing spondylitis. TCRdb ran MiXCR on the 5' RACE reads and lists one entry per CDR3 protein. The table shows about 440,000 distinct CDR3 sequences, with more than 15% occurring only once. Study-wide results and limits: What seemed typical of ankylosing spondylitis blood was a TCR beta motif built from about eight highly homologous variants. In synovial fluid and blood from reactive arthritis, some motif variants were previously reported.

The chain has TRBV12-3 or TRBV12-4 and TRBJ1-2; D is perhaps TRBD1 (5 bases). The TCR originated in a male donor with ankylosing spondylitis. The specimen was blood, either unsorted or a sorted T cell fraction (not recorded which). The CDR3 reads CASSLDRQWYTF. The CDR3 region has the DNA TGTGCCAGCAGTTTAGACAGGCAGTGGTACACCTTC.